Following are 12 T cell receptor beta chains from one sample sequenced in a study of T-cell reconstitution after alpha-beta-depleted transplantation in children. During its preparation, the TCRbeta library received unique molecular identifiers. TCRdb ran MiXCR on the PCR reads and lists one entry per CDR3 protein. The sample shows 300,000 to 400,000 distinct CDR3 sequences, 15% to 20% of them seen only once. Sequencing was performed on PBMCs, mostly from graft donor cells, taken 360 days after TCRalphabeta/CD19-depleted stem cell transplant. Source of these receptors: a male patient between 2 and 10 years old who had a stem cell transplant for acute lymphoblastic leukemia, so the T cells may come from the graft donor.

The chain carries TRBV21-1 and TRBJ2-7. TRBV21-1 is a pseudogene segment. This CDR3 has 12 amino acids. In nucleotides, the CDR3 is TGTGCCAGCACCACGGTGGTTTTAGAGCAGTACTTC. It yields the protein CASTTVVLEQYF.

This clonotype has a count of ten or more. V gene TRBV20-1 combines with J gene TRBJ2-2; D is perhaps TRBD1 (6 bases). Germline V lookup: CDR1 DFQATT, CDR2 SNEGSKA (reference sequence). The CDR3 runs 15 residues. Trimming cost V 3 bases and J 1 base, with 12 bases left between them. Here the CDR3 DNA reads TGCAGTGCTAGGGGAGACAGGAGGAACACCGGGGAGCTGTTTTTT. Residues: CSARGDRRNTGELFF.

The sample holds a few counts of this clonotype. V gene TRBV13 combines with J gene TRBJ2-2, with D unclear. This CDR3 comprises 16 residues. Germline V gives CDR1 PRHDT, CDR2 FYEKMQ (reference sequence). Trimming took off 2 bases at V and 2 bases at J, with 12 bases between the two ends. The CDR3 DNA is TGTGCCAGCAGCTTATGGGTACGGAAAAACACCGGGGAGCTGTTTTTT. Protein: CASSLWVRKNTGELFF.

V is TRBV9 and J is TRBJ1-2, with D possibly being TRBD1 (5 bases). The CDR3 covers 16 residues. Trimming cost V 0 bases and J 6 bases, with 18 bases left between them. Germline CDR1 reads SGDLS; CDR2 reads YYNGEE. The CDR3 DNA is TGTGCCAGCAGCGTAGAGCCCCCTACAGGTATCCATGGCTACACCTTC. Its translation is CASSVEPPTGIHGYTF.

At least ten counts were recorded for this clonotype. This chain connects TRBV20-1 to TRBJ2-7; 7 bases agree with TRBD1. Trimming at V came to 6 bases and at J to 6 bases, leaving 23 bases not matched to a gene. Germline V gives CDR1 DFQATT, CDR2 SNEGSKA (reference sequence). The CDR3 covers 17 residues. The CDR3 DNA reads as TGCAGTGCCGCCTTAAGAAGACAGGGCCCTGGATTGGGCGAGCAGTACTTC. Translated: CSAALRRQGPGLGEQYF.

This clonotype turned up a few times. The V and J genes are TRBV4-3 and TRBJ2-3, with D perhaps matching TRBD1 (7 bases). V dropped 0 bases and J dropped 5 bases, with 15 bases sitting between them. CDR3 length equals 16 residues. The germline gives CDR1 LGHNA, CDR2 YSLEER. CDR3: CASSQDLAGGLDTQYF. Written as DNA, the CDR3 is TGCGCCAGCAGCCAAGATCTGGCAGGGGGGCTAGATACGCAGTATTTT.

The chain is built from TRBV12-3 or TRBV12-4 and TRBJ2-1; a possible D gene is TRBD2 (5 bases). CDR3 length equals 16 residues. V lost 6 bases, J lost 1 base, and 16 bases lay in between. The CDR3 nucleotides read TGTGCCAGCAGCCCTATACTAGTTAGGTCCTACAATGAGCAGTTCTTC. This sequence encodes CASSPILVRSYNEQFF.

This clonotype has only a few counts. The gene calls are TRBV4-2 and TRBJ2-5, with D unresolved. V gave up 1 base and J gave up 5 bases, with 23 bases separating them. This CDR3 comprises 18 residues. Germline V gene sequence: CDR1 LGHNA, CDR2 YNFKEQ. The CDR3 reads CASSQGSLADLDMETQYF. The CDR3 DNA reads as TGTGCCAGCAGCCAAGGGTCTTTGGCGGATCTTGATATGGAGACCCAGTACTTC.

This clonotype was counted a few times. V usage is TRBV7-9 and J usage is TRBJ2-1, with 7 nucleotides matching TRBD1. From germline, CDR1 is SEHNR and CDR2 FQNEAQ (reference sequence). CDR3 size: 16 residues. The trim removed 2 bases at V and 2 bases at J, leaving 6 bases unmatched. The DNA for the CDR3 is TGTGCCAGCAGCTTAAGACAGGGTACACCCTACAATGAGCAGTTCTTC. Its translation is CASSLRQGTPYNEQFF.

The gene calls are TRBV28 and TRBJ2-2, with TRBD1 matching over 8 bases. V shed 3 bases, J shed 6 bases, and the junction held 12 bases outside the gene matches. Germline V gives CDR1 MDHEN, CDR2 SYDVKM. The CDR3 has 17 amino acids. CDR3 loop: CASSFPNSHRGAGELFF. The DNA for the CDR3 is TGTGCCAGCAGTTTCCCGAACTCGCACAGGGGGGCCGGGGAGCTGTTTTTT.

This clonotype has a count of ten or more. The chain links TRBV7-8 to TRBJ1-5, with TRBD1 identical over 7 bases. V trimming: 6 bases; J trimming: 6 bases; junction bases outside the gene matches: 11. CDR1 and CDR2 (germline): SGHVS, FQNEAQ. There are 15 residues in the CDR3. The DNA for the CDR3 is TGTGCCAGCAGTCCTCTGAGGGGGCGAGGTCAGCCCCAGCATTTT. Its translation: CASSPLRGRGQPQHF. Complete variable domain (other parts from reference TRBV7-8 and TRBJ1-5): GAGVSQSPRYKVAKRGQDVALRCDPISGHVSLFWYQQALGQGPEFLTYFQNEAQLDKSGLPSDRFFAERPEGSVSTLKIQRTQQEDSAVYLCASSPLRGRGQPQHFGDGTRLSIL.

The rearrangement links TRBV2 to TRBJ2-5; possibly TRBD1 or TRBD2 for D (6 bases each). CDR3 length: 15 residues. V was shortened by 3 bases and J by 10 bases, with 21 bases between the two germline ends. Germline CDR1 reads SNHLY; CDR2 reads FYNNEI. Written as DNA, the CDR3 is TGTGCCAGCAGTGATGTGGGGGGCTCCCCAAGGGACCAGTACTTC. This sequence encodes CASSDVGGSPRDQYF.